The present TCR beta chain was sequenced within a study of T-cell reconstitution after alpha-beta-depleted transplantation in children. This CDR3 is 12 amino acids long. Germline values: CDR1 MNHEY, CDR2 SVGAGI. Comments on this clonotype: Its target is unknown. The junction shows a germline mismatch at one end, possibly a read error.

Unique molecular identifiers tagged the TCRbeta library. TCRdb re-called the PCR reads through MiXCR, storing one row per CDR3 protein. The table has more than 120,000 distinct CDR3 sequences, around 10% seen once. Study-level findings and limits: Where some patients showed high TCRbeta diversity at day 60, it came from recipient T cells and thymic progenitors that had survived. Fresh T-cell production supplied most of the T-cell counts and diversity seen one year after transplant.

The starting material was PBMCs, mostly from graft donor cells, obtained 180 days after TCRalphabeta/CD19-depleted stem cell transplant. This rearrangement joins TRBV6-5 to TRBJ2-7, with TRBD1 identical over 8 bases. The TCR comes from a female patient under 10 years old who had a stem cell transplant for congenital amegakaryocytic thrombocytopenia, so the T cells may come from the graft donor. CDR3 coding DNA: TGTGCCACCTATACCGGGACAGGCATCGTGCACTTC. It translates to CATYTGTGIVHF.